This T cell receptor (beta chain) was observed in a study of brain T cells in children with intractable seizures. The data were produced by immunoSEQ multiplex PCR, yet TCRdb's version contains in-frame clones alone and is incomplete. The sample consists of about 340,000 clones, approximately 93% of them appearing once. Described time point: blood from clinic visit 5 months post-surgery; TSC patient then seizure free. Surgery cases with the highest brain T cell transcript signatures were chosen for sequencing. CDR3 length equals 14 residues. V gave up 5 bases and J gave up 5 bases; unmatched junction bases: 9. Germline V CDR1 and CDR2: SNHLY, FYNNEI.

The sequenced sample was peripheral blood, obtained roughly 5 months after surgery. J is TRBJ2-7 and V is TRBV2; 7 bases map to TRBD2. The receptor's source is a boy less than two years old with tuberous sclerosis and intractable seizures. Written as DNA, the CDR3 is TGTGCCAGCAGTAAGACGCGGGAGTTCAACGAGCAGTACTTC. Its protein is CASSKTREFNEQYF.